These T cell receptor beta chains were read from a single sample in a study of blood T cell repertoires in COVID-19. Sequencing used immunoSEQ multiplex PCR; TCRdb keeps in-frame clones, though not all of them. The sample comprises 90,000 to 120,000 clones, 92% of which are singletons, and around 6% rests with the top ten. Sequenced: peripheral blood. These receptors were taken from a man aged 65 to 79 with acute or convalescent COVID-19. The CDR3 runs from the conserved cysteine through the conserved F or W. A D gene is named only where the DNA matches it firmly. Clone sizes are given selectively: once, few, many, or a class where the clone is expanded.

cdr3_nt: TGTGCCAGTCCCCACAGGGTCCCTAATTCACCCCTCCACTTT; cdr3_aa: CASPHRVPNSPLHF; j_call: TRBJ1-6; v_call: TRBV3-1/TRBV3-2; d_call: .; clone_size: .
cdr3_nt: TGTGCCAGCAGCTTAGCCTTCAATGAGCAGTTCTTC; cdr3_aa: CASSLAFNEQFF; j_call: TRBJ2-1; v_call: TRBV7-9; d_call: .; clone_size: .
cdr3_nt: TGTGCCAGCAGCCCTCCTTACACTAGCGGGAGGGCCGGTGCAGATACGCAGTATTTT; cdr3_aa: CASSPPYTSGRAGADTQYF; j_call: TRBJ2-3; v_call: TRBV7-9; d_call: TRBD2; clone_size: .
cdr3_nt: TGCAGCGTGGGACAGGGGGCCTATGGCTACACCTTC; cdr3_aa: CSVGQGAYGYTF; j_call: TRBJ1-2; v_call: TRBV29-1; d_call: TRBD1; clone_size: .
cdr3_nt: TGTGCCAGCAGCGTTTCTGTAAACTATGGCTACACCTTC; cdr3_aa: CASSVSVNYGYTF; j_call: TRBJ1-2; v_call: TRBV9; d_call: .; clone_size: .
cdr3_nt: TGTGCCAGCAGCTTAGATCCGGGACAGGGGGCTGTGGGATCTGGAAACACCATATATTTT; cdr3_aa: CASSLDPGQGAVGSGNTIYF; j_call: TRBJ1-3; v_call: TRBV11-2; d_call: TRBD1; clone_size: few
cdr3_nt: TGTGCCTGGAGTGAACAGGCCGGCCAGCCCCAGCATTTT; cdr3_aa: CAWSEQAGQPQHF; j_call: TRBJ1-5; v_call: TRBV30; d_call: .; clone_size: .
cdr3_nt: TGTGCCAGCAGCTGGACTAGCGGGGGGGGAGATACGCAGTATTTT; cdr3_aa: CASSWTSGGGDTQYF; j_call: TRBJ2-3; v_call: TRBV11-1; d_call: TRBD2; clone_size: .
cdr3_nt: TGTGCCAGCAGCTTGGTCCGGGTAGGGGGAAGTTACGGCTACACCTTC; cdr3_aa: CASSLVRVGGSYGYTF; j_call: TRBJ1-2; v_call: TRBV7-9; d_call: .; clone_size: .
cdr3_nt: TGCGCCAGCAGCATCGGGACAGGGGTAATGAACACTGAAGCTTTCTTT; cdr3_aa: CASSIGTGVMNTEAFF; j_call: TRBJ1-1; v_call: TRBV5-1; d_call: TRBD1; clone_size: .
cdr3_nt: TGTGCCAGCAGCTTACAGGGGGCCATGAACACTGAAGCTTTCTTT; cdr3_aa: CASSLQGAMNTEAFF; j_call: TRBJ1-1; v_call: TRBV7-8; d_call: TRBD1; clone_size: .
cdr3_nt: TGTGCCAGCAGTTGGCGGACTAGCACGGGGGAGCTGTTTTTT; cdr3_aa: CASSWRTSTGELFF; j_call: TRBJ2-2; v_call: TRBV6-5; d_call: TRBD2; clone_size: .
cdr3_nt: TGTGCCAGCAAAACCTCGTCCGGGTCTATGTTTTCAGATACGCAGTATTTT; cdr3_aa: CASKTSSGSMFSDTQYF; j_call: TRBJ2-3; v_call: TRBV7-9; d_call: .; clone_size: .
cdr3_nt: TGTGCCAGTAGTACCGAGGTTGCTAATTCACCCCTCCACTTT; cdr3_aa: CASSTEVANSPLHF; j_call: TRBJ1-6; v_call: TRBV19; d_call: .; clone_size: .
cdr3_nt: TGTGCCAGCAGTTACTGGGCTCCTGGAACTTCACCCCTCCACTTT; cdr3_aa: CASSYWAPGTSPLHF; j_call: TRBJ1-6; v_call: TRBV6-5; d_call: .; clone_size: .
cdr3_nt: TGTGCCACCAGCACACAAAAGACAGGGCGTAGAGCAGATACGCAGTATTTT; cdr3_aa: CATSTQKTGRRADTQYF; j_call: TRBJ2-3; v_call: TRBV15; d_call: TRBD1; clone_size: .
cdr3_nt: TGTGCCAGCACCCCGACCGACAGGGCCCTTTCTTACGAGCAGTACTTC; cdr3_aa: CASTPTDRALSYEQYF; j_call: TRBJ2-7; v_call: TRBV28; d_call: TRBD1; clone_size: medium-sized
cdr3_nt: TGTGCCAGCAGCCAAATGGGGGGAGGGCAGAATGAGCAGTTCTTC; cdr3_aa: CASSQMGGGQNEQFF; j_call: TRBJ2-1; v_call: TRBV7-3; d_call: TRBD2; clone_size: .
cdr3_nt: TGTGCCAGCAGCTTAGCGCTAGAGGGTTGGCGGCAGCCCCAGCATTTT; cdr3_aa: CASSLALEGWRQPQHF; j_call: TRBJ1-5; v_call: TRBV7-2; d_call: .; clone_size: .
cdr3_nt: TGTGCCAGCAGCTTAGTGTCGGGTCAGCCCCAGCATTTT; cdr3_aa: CASSLVSGQPQHF; j_call: TRBJ1-5; v_call: TRBV7-8; d_call: .; clone_size: few
cdr3_nt: TGTGCCAGCCCAGGGGGCGACGAGCAGTACTTC; cdr3_aa: CASPGGDEQYF; j_call: TRBJ2-7; v_call: TRBV6-5; d_call: TRBD1; clone_size: .
cdr3_nt: TGTGCCAGCAGCGTAGAAGAAGGGACAACTTATGGCTACACCTTC; cdr3_aa: CASSVEEGTTYGYTF; j_call: TRBJ1-2; v_call: TRBV9; d_call: .; clone_size: .
cdr3_nt: TGTGCTAGTGGTCCGAGGGACAGGGGGGAAGCGGGAGGGGAGACCCAGTACTTC; cdr3_aa: CASGPRDRGEAGGETQYF; j_call: TRBJ2-5; v_call: TRBV12-5; d_call: .; clone_size: .
cdr3_nt: TGTGCCAGCAGTGAACAGGGAGGATGGAATCAGCCCCAGCATTTT; cdr3_aa: CASSEQGGWNQPQHF; j_call: TRBJ1-5; v_call: TRBV6-1; d_call: .; clone_size: .
cdr3_nt: TGTGCCAGCAGTGACAGGGGGGTTTCTAACTATGGCTACACCTTC; cdr3_aa: CASSDRGVSNYGYTF; j_call: TRBJ1-2; v_call: TRBV25-1; d_call: TRBD1; clone_size: .
cdr3_nt: TGTGCCAGCTCACCCGGGACAGGACTAAACTACGAGCAGTACTTC; cdr3_aa: CASSPGTGLNYEQYF; j_call: TRBJ2-7; v_call: TRBV18; d_call: TRBD1; clone_size: .
cdr3_nt: TGCGCCAGCAGCCCGGCTGGGACAGGGGGCTCTAATGAAAAACTGTTTTTT; cdr3_aa: CASSPAGTGGSNEKLFF; j_call: TRBJ1-4; v_call: TRBV5-1; d_call: TRBD1; clone_size: .
cdr3_nt: TGTGCCAGCAGTCCCGCCCCCAGGAATGGCTACACCTTC; cdr3_aa: CASSPAPRNGYTF; j_call: TRBJ1-2; v_call: TRBV6-5; d_call: .; clone_size: .
cdr3_nt: TGTGCCAGCAGCTTAGGACTGCCAGATACGCAGTATTTT; cdr3_aa: CASSLGLPDTQYF; j_call: TRBJ2-3; v_call: TRBV7-3; d_call: .; clone_size: .
cdr3_nt: TGTGCCAGCAGCCCGATAGGGGGTGGAAAACTGTTTTTT; cdr3_aa: CASSPIGGGKLFF; j_call: TRBJ1-4; v_call: TRBV5-4; d_call: .; clone_size: .
cdr3_nt: TGTGCCATCAGTGAGTCGACAGAATACACTGAAGCTTTCTTT; cdr3_aa: CAISESTEYTEAFF; j_call: TRBJ1-1; v_call: TRBV10-3; d_call: .; clone_size: .
cdr3_nt: TGTGCCATCAGTGAGTCGGCTAGCGGGAGTTACAATGAGCAGTTCTTC; cdr3_aa: CAISESASGSYNEQFF; j_call: TRBJ2-1; v_call: TRBV10-3; d_call: TRBD2; clone_size: .
cdr3_nt: TGTGCCAGCAGCTTGGTCCCTAGCGGTCCTTACGAGCAGTACTTC; cdr3_aa: CASSLVPSGPYEQYF; j_call: TRBJ2-7; v_call: TRBV5-4; d_call: TRBD2; clone_size: .